The entry that follows covers one T cell receptor (beta chain) sequence. This record belongs to a study of blood T cell repertoires in COVID-19. On the study more broadly: Donors in the United States, Italy and Spain gave samples during acute or convalescent COVID-19. Sample material is recorded as cDNA or gDNA derived from T cells, B-cell-depleted T cells, or PBMCs.

In germline, CDR1 is MNHEY, CDR2 SMNVEV (reference sequence). Trimming removed 3 bases from V and 3 bases from J, with 6 bases in between. This CDR3 spans 13 amino acids. Recruited during active infection, patients (from Seattle) were subsequently followed longitudinally. Original processing methods: Amplified reference gene primers provided the basis for estimating nucleated cell counts. Sequenced by immunoSEQ multiplex PCR; TCRdb stores in-frame clones only, minus some. V and J calls and clone size are given by that table; D and trimming were obtained from the DNA. The repertoire holds 150,000 to 200,000 clones, with 65% to 85% as singletons.

The V call is TRBV27, the J call TRBJ2-1; the D is unclear. Sequencing used peripheral blood. The TCR was taken from a woman between 35 and 50 years old with COVID-19, enrolled during active disease. The CDR3 sequence: CASSFSSYNEQFF. In DNA, the CDR3 is TGTGCCAGCAGTTTTAGCAGCTACAATGAGCAGTTCTTC.